This is a list of T cell receptor beta chains from one sample in a study of spatial heterogeneity in lung cancer. TCRdb reprocessed the 5' RACE reads via MiXCR and lists one record per CDR3 protein. The sample shows 35,000 to 45,000 distinct CDR3 sequences, 5.2% of them seen only once. The source was PBMCs, collected at surgery. The receptors here all came from a female donor with early-stage non-small cell lung cancer. Both conserved end residues are part of each CDR3. The D gene is left open where the match is weak. Clone size, where shown, is once, few, many, or a class for clones that have expanded.

TRBJ1-3 | few | - | TRBV7-9 | TGTGCCAGCAGCCACGACGGGGGCTCTGGAAACACCATATATTTT | CASSHDGGSGNTIYF
TRBJ2-5 | - | TRBD2 | TRBV2 | TGTGCCAGCACCGGGGGGGAGACCCAGTACTTC | CASTGGETQYF
TRBJ1-4 | few | - | TRBV4-1 | TGCGCCAGCAGCCAACTTAGACAGGTCCTTAATGAAAAACTGTTTTTT | CASSQLRQVLNEKLFF
TRBJ2-4 | many | - | TRBV5-6 | TGTGCCAGCAGCTTGGGCAAAGCCAAAAACATTCAGTACTTC | CASSLGKAKNIQYF
TRBJ2-4 | many | - | TRBV7-2 | TGTGCCAGCAGCTCCGGGTTGGCCAAAAACATTCAGTACTTC | CASSSGLAKNIQYF
TRBJ1-1 | many | - | TRBV10-3 | TGTGCCATCGGGAGTGGGGAAACTGAAGCTTTCTTT | CAIGSGETEAFF
TRBJ2-5 | many | TRBD2 | TRBV12-3/TRBV12-4 | TGTGCCAGCAGCCCCGATAGCGGGGGCCACCAAGAGACCCAGTACTTC | CASSPDSGGHQETQYF
TRBJ1-3 | few | - | TRBV30 | TGTGCCTGGAGTGTCGGCATGAGCTCTGGAAACACCATATATTTT | CAWSVGMSSGNTIYF
TRBJ2-5 | many | TRBD1 | TRBV6-5 | TGTGCCAGCAGTTACTCGGGACAGGGGGCGGAGGAGACCCAGTACTTC | CASSYSGQGAEETQYF
TRBJ1-5 | many | - | TRBV6-5 | TGTGTGACAAGGGGAGGTAGCAATCAGCCCCAGCATTTT | CVTRGGSNQPQHF
TRBJ1-1 | medium-sized | TRBD1 | TRBV7-2 | TGTGCCAGCAGCCCGACAGGGCTGGGCACTGAAGCTTTCTTT | CASSPTGLGTEAFF
TRBJ2-1 | - | - | TRBV28 | TGTGCCAGCAGCTTATATAGCGACTACAATGAGCAGTTCTTC | CASSLYSDYNEQFF
TRBJ1-1 | many | - | TRBV5-1 | TGCGCCAGCAGCTCTACAGGTTTTCCTGAAGCTTTCTTT | CASSSTGFPEAFF
TRBJ2-6 | many | - | TRBV27 | TGTGCCAGCAGTTTCGGGGACCTCTCTGGGGCCAACGTCCTGACTTTC | CASSFGDLSGANVLTF
TRBJ2-5 | many | TRBD1 | TRBV5-4 | TGTGCCAGCAGCCCACAGGGGGCGGAGACCCAGTACTTC | CASSPQGAETQYF
TRBJ2-7 | - | - | TRBV20-1 | TGCAGTGCCCCTGCCCTCAGGGACTACGAGCAGTACTTC | CSAPALRDYEQYF